The 7 T cell receptor beta chains reported below all come from one sample, sequenced in a study of T cells in Graves' hyperthyroidism and ophthalmopathy. TCR beta CDR3 region amplification was performed from RNA transcripts. TCR CDR3 regions were first amplified by RT-PCR with HTBI primers. TCRdb reanalysed the multiplex PCR reads using MiXCR and keeps one entry per CDR3 protein. This sample has under 350,000 distinct CDR3 sequences, with approximately 22% found just once. The specimen sequenced was blood. Receptors were obtained from a woman in her fifties or sixties with Graves' hyperthyroidism.

The rearrangement joins TRBV20-1 to TRBJ2-7, with a tentative D call TRBD2 (5 bases). The ends were cut back, 2 bases at V and 5 bases at J, with 10 bases in the middle. The CDR3 is 12 residues long. The V gene's germline CDR1 is DFQATT and CDR2 SNEGSKA (reference sequence). CDR3 sequence (DNA): TGCAGTGCTAGATTCGGGGTCGACGAGCAGTACTTC. Its protein product is CSARFGVDEQYF.

This clonotype was seen many times. V is TRBV28 and J is TRBJ1-2; D uncertain. CDR1 is MDHEN, CDR2 SYDVKM, per germline. Trimming stripped 4 bases from V and 6 bases from J, with 24 bases between. CDR3 length: 17 amino acids. Here the CDR3 reads CASSWVGLRSATDGYTF. The DNA for the CDR3 is TGTGCCAGCAGTTGGGTTGGGTTACGGTCAGCTACAGATGGCTACACCTTC.

The chain carries TRBV3-1 and TRBJ2-3; a possible D gene is TRBD1 (5 bases). The CDR3 is made up of 14 amino acids. V was trimmed by 0 bases and J by 6 bases, leaving 10 bases between them. Germline V gene sequence: CDR1 LGHDT, CDR2 YNNKEL (reference sequence). As DNA, the CDR3 is TGTGCCAGCAGCCAAGACTCCAGGGCTGATACGCAGTATTTT. The encoded protein is CASSQDSRADTQYF.

This clonotype came up many times. The chain is built from TRBV28 and TRBJ2-1; D is tentatively TRBD1 or TRBD2 (5 bases each). Germline V CDR1 and CDR2: MDHEN, SYDVKM. Trimming pared 5 bases from V and 13 bases from J, leaving 18 bases between. The CDR3 consists of 13 residues. CDR3 nucleotides: TGTGCCAGCAGTCCGGGACCGACTGGGGGTCAGTTCTTC. Protein sequence: CASSPGPTGGQFF.

This clonotype occurred many times. The chain couples TRBV3-1 to TRBJ2-2; 7 bases are shared with TRBD1. V dropped 3 bases and J dropped 4; count of bases not matched to a gene: 17. This CDR3 is 19 amino acids long. Germline V gives CDR1 LGHDT, CDR2 YNNKEL (reference sequence). CDR3 in DNA: TGTGCCAGCAGCCATGGGACAGTCAGAACCGTTGCCCCCACCGGGGAGCTGTTTTTT. This encodes CASSHGTVRTVAPTGELFF.

This clonotype has a count of ten or more. The genes are TRBV5-8 and TRBJ2-5; D call uncertain. V was clipped by 1 base and J by 14 bases, with 18 bases between them. CDR3 length: 13 residues. Germline loops: CDR1 SGHTS, CDR2 YDEGEE. The CDR3 coding sequence is TGTGCCAGCAGCTTGAGCTCGACCGGATCAGGTTACTTC. Its protein product is CASSLSSTGSGYF.

This clonotype was seen only a few times. This rearrangement joins TRBV18 to TRBJ1-1, with TRBD1 matching over 9 bases. Germline loops: CDR1 KGHSH, CDR2 LQKENI. The CDR3 spans 15 residues. Trimming at V came to 6 bases and at J to 5 bases, leaving 10 bases not matched to a gene. DNA of the CDR3: TGTGCCAGCTCGCCCGACAGGGGGAGGGGGACTGAAGCTTTCTTT. Translating it yields CASSPDRGRGTEAFF.